The 26 T cell receptor beta chains below come from one sample, sequenced in a study of a mutant IDH1 vaccine in newly diagnosed glioma. The sample's time point: week 35, safety follow-up. Every vaccine dose comprised 300 ug of mutant IDH1 20-mer peptide plus topical imiquimod. The antigens these receptors bind are not known. The protocol was immunoSEQ multiplex PCR, while the TCRdb copy is restricted to in-frame clones and leaves out a portion. The sample carries about 46,000 clones, around 94% recorded once. The sample was PBMCs, taken from a glioma patient whose treatment included an IDH1 peptide vaccine. The origin of the receptors is a man aged 50 to 60 with glioma.

With regard to this clone: The sample has other DNA sequences that encode this CDR3 too. The V and J genes are TRBV29-1 and TRBJ1-3, with D possibly being TRBD1 (6 bases). Looked up from germline, CDR1 is SQVTM and CDR2 is ANQGSEA. CDR3 size: 13 residues. The V end lost 6 bases, the J end lost 0 bases, and 9 bases lay between the germline ends. Here the CDR3 reads CSVRQDSGNTIYF. For the CDR3, the DNA is TGCAGCGTAAGACAGGACTCTGGAAACACCATATATTTT.

V usage is TRBV4-2 and J usage is TRBJ2-3, with TRBD2 as a possible D gene (7 bases). The CDR3 length is 17 residues. Germline V CDR1 and CDR2: LGHNA, YNFKEQ. Trimming left V 2 bases short and J 2 bases short, with 17 bases between. Written as DNA, the CDR3 is TGTGCCAGCAGCCAATCAGGGAAGGGGGGGAACACAGATACGCAGTATTTT. The encoded protein is CASSQSGKGGNTDTQYF.

This chain uses TRBV19 with TRBJ1-5; D gene ambiguous. The V gene lost 4 bases and the J gene lost 5 bases, with 9 bases spanning the gap. The V gene's germline CDR1 is LNHDA and CDR2 SQIVND (reference sequence). The CDR3 length is 13 residues. The CDR3 protein is CASSTRRDQPQHF. The CDR3 coding sequence is TGTGCCAGTAGTACACGACGAGATCAGCCCCAGCATTTT.

The chain carries TRBV7-2 and TRBJ1-1; D gene uncertain. Germline CDR1 and CDR2: SGHTA and FQGNSA. The CDR3 runs to 13 residues. Trimming took 6 bases from V and 4 from J, leaving 12 bases between them. The CDR3 protein is CASRETVGTEAFF. In DNA form, the CDR3 reads TGTGCCAGCAGAGAGACGGTGGGCACTGAAGCTTTCTTT.

The V call is TRBV19, the J call TRBJ2-1; 8 bases match TRBD2. The CDR3 is 13 amino acids. Germline CDR1 is LNHDA and CDR2 is SQIVND (reference sequence). The trim removed 10 bases at V and 0 bases at J, leaving 2 bases unmatched. This chain's CDR3 is CATGTSSYNEQFF. CDR3 bases: TGTGCCACCGGGACTAGCTCCTACAATGAGCAGTTCTTC.

CDR3 loop: CASRQGQGYTF. The CDR3, as DNA: TGTGCCAGTCGACAGGGTCAGGGCTACACCTTC. The V and J genes are TRBV19 and TRBJ1-2; 7 positions match TRBD1. The CDR3 contains 11 residues. From germline, CDR1 is LNHDA and CDR2 SQIVND (reference sequence). Trimming took 8 bases from V and 8 from J; bases not matched to a gene: 5.

This rearrangement joins TRBV7-2 to TRBJ1-6, with 7 positions matching TRBD1. This CDR3 is built from 16 residues. Trimming cost V 5 bases and J 8 bases; bases outside gene matches: 12. Germline V lookup: CDR1 SGHTA, CDR2 FQGNSA. The chain's CDR3 is CASSPRPGTAYSPLHF. The CDR3 bases are TGTGCCAGCAGCCCCCGACCCGGGACAGCGTATTCACCCCTCCACTTT.

The chain has TRBV19 and TRBJ1-5; D remains ambiguous. Germline assignment: CDR1 LNHDA and CDR2 SQIVND (reference sequence). The CDR3 has 13 amino acids. The V and J ends lost 4 bases and 9 bases respectively, with 13 bases between them. The CDR3 nucleotides read TGTGCCAGTAGTAGTACCCGCCTCTGGCCCCAGCATTTT. Protein product: CASSSTRLWPQHF. The whole variable domain, filled in from reference TRBV19 and TRBJ1-5, reads DGGITQSPKYLFRKEGQNVTLSCEQNLNHDAMYWYRQDPGQGLRLIYYSQIVNDFQKGDIAEGYSVSREKKESFPLTVTSAQKNPTAFYLCASSSTRLWPQHFGDGTRLSIL.

This chain links TRBV7-2 with TRBJ2-3, with D perhaps matching TRBD1 (5 bases). V lost 4 bases to trimming and J lost 4 bases, with 6 bases between them. The germline V gene encodes CDR1 SGHTA and CDR2 FQGNSA. CDR3 length: 12 residues. The CDR3 sequence is CASSSRADTQYF. CDR3 DNA: TGTGCCAGCAGCTCCAGGGCAGATACGCAGTATTTT.

The chain uses TRBV5-1 and TRBJ1-5; D ambiguous. Looked up from germline, CDR1 is SGHRS and CDR2 is YFSETQ. The CDR3 sequence is 13 residues long. V lost 4 bases and J lost 5, with 10 bases in between. The CDR3 loop reads CASSVTGDQPQHF. The CDR3 DNA follows: TGCGCCAGCAGCGTGACGGGTGATCAGCCCCAGCATTTT.

This chain links TRBV29-1 with TRBJ2-1; D unresolved. The CDR3 is 14 residues long. V dropped 2 bases and J dropped 2 bases, with 10 bases sitting between them. Looked up from germline, CDR1 is SQVTM and CDR2 is ANQGSEA. The CDR3 is CSVELSRTYNEQFF. CDR3 nucleotide sequence: TGCAGCGTTGAACTCAGCAGAACCTACAATGAGCAGTTCTTC.

The DNA for the CDR3 is TGTGCCAGCTCACCACCCAACGGGGAGCTGTTTTTT. This codes for CASSPPNGELFF. The rearrangement uses TRBV18 and TRBJ2-2; D remains unclear. From germline, CDR1 is KGHSH and CDR2 LQKENI. V lost 0 bases, J lost 7 bases, and 3 bases lay in between. The CDR3 is 12 amino acids.

The chain couples TRBV6-5 to TRBJ2-5, with TRBD2 identical over 7 bases. The CDR3 loop spans 12 amino acids. With 7 bases clipped from V and 5 bases from J, the junction kept 4 bases outside the gene matches. From germline, CDR1 is MNHEY and CDR2 SVGAGI. The CDR3 nucleotides are TGTGCCAGCATGGGGGGGTTCGAGACCCAGTACTTC. Translating gives CASMGGFETQYF.

The gene calls are TRBV25-1 and TRBJ2-1; 9 nucleotides agree with TRBD1. This CDR3 has 18 residues. In germline, CDR1 is MGHDK, CDR2 SYGVNS. V dropped 3 bases and J dropped 4; count of bases not matched to a gene: 13. CDR3 DNA sequence: TGTGCCAGCAGTGAGTCGCCGGGACAGGGAGGATCGTACAATGAGCAGTTCTTC. Protein: CASSESPGQGGSYNEQFF.

The chain couples TRBV5-5 to TRBJ2-7; no clear D gene. Germline V CDR1 and CDR2: SGHKS, YYEKEE (reference sequence). The CDR3 loop spans 14 amino acids. Trimming stripped 0 bases from V and 4 bases from J, with 11 bases between. CDR3 in DNA: TGTGCCAGCAGCTTGGGGGGTGGACCTTACGAGCAGTACTTC. It is translated as CASSLGGGPYEQYF.

The count of this clone is one. This chain connects TRBV6-1 to TRBJ2-5; TRBD1 might be the D (7 bases). There are 16 residues in the CDR3. With 0 bases removed from V and 4 bases from J, the gap between germline ends came to 15 bases. Germline lookup yields CDR1 MNHNS and CDR2 SASEGT. CDR3 coding DNA: TGTGCCAGCAGTGAAGCATCCAGGGGGAGGAGAGAGACCCAGTACTTC. Translation: CASSEASRGRRETQYF.

The chain recombines TRBV10-3 with TRBJ2-3; D unresolved. In germline, CDR1 is ENHRY, CDR2 SYGVKD. V lost 5 bases and J lost 0, with 12 bases in between. This CDR3 comprises 15 residues. CDR3 sequence: CAISPGHASTDTQYF. The CDR3 DNA is TGTGCCATCAGTCCCGGCCACGCTAGCACAGATACGCAGTATTTT.

This rearrangement joins TRBV5-1 to TRBJ1-4; D ambiguous. The germline gives CDR1 SGHRS, CDR2 YFSETQ. V gave up 0 bases and J gave up 3 bases, with 9 bases separating them. The CDR3 totals 15 residues. Here the CDR3 reads CASSLAGRSNEKLFF. The CDR3 nucleotides are TGCGCCAGCAGCTTGGCGGGGAGATCTAATGAAAAACTGTTTTTT.

The chain is built from TRBV5-8 and TRBJ1-6; perhaps TRBD1 as D (6 bases). The CDR3 extends over 13 amino acids. The V end lost 0 bases, the J end lost 10 bases, and 8 bases lay between the germline ends. CDR1 and CDR2 from the germline V gene are SGHTS and YDEGEE. The CDR3 reads CASSLARGSPLHF. DNA of the CDR3: TGTGCCAGCAGCTTGGCCAGGGGCTCACCCCTCCACTTT.

The genes are TRBV5-1 and TRBJ2-2, with no clear D. Germline V CDR1 and CDR2: SGHRS, YFSETQ. Trimming took off 4 bases at V and 5 bases at J, with 12 bases between the two ends. The CDR3 length is 14 residues. The CDR3 DNA reads as TGCGCCAGCAGCCCCTATATGGGAACCGGGGAGCTGTTTTTT. Its protein is CASSPYMGTGELFF.

V gene TRBV7-2 combines with J gene TRBJ1-5; tentative D call: TRBD1 (6 bases). Germline V gene sequence: CDR1 SGHTA, CDR2 FQGNSA. The V end lost 5 bases, the J end lost 2 bases, and 16 bases lay between the germline ends. The CDR3 is 16 residues long. DNA for the CDR3: TGTGCCAGCAGCCAGGCGGGGGGGCACGGCAATCAGCCCCAGCATTTT. Translated, it gives CASSQAGGHGNQPQHF.

V is TRBV18 and J is TRBJ2-7; D unclear. CDR1 and CDR2 (germline): KGHSH, LQKENI. The CDR3 length is 15 residues. The ends were cut back, 3 bases at V and 6 bases at J, with 18 bases in the middle. The DNA for the CDR3 is TGTGCCAGCTCACCCCAACCGCAGGTCACCCTCGAGCAGTACTTC. It is translated as CASSPQPQVTLEQYF. Full variable domain (outside the CDR3, taken from reference TRBV18 and TRBJ2-7): NAGVMQNPRHLVRRRGQEARLRCSPMKGHSHVYWYRQLPEEGLKFMVYLQKENIIDESGMPKERFSAEFPKEGPSILRIQQVVRGDSAAYFCASSPQPQVTLEQYFGPGTRLTVT.

The chain combines TRBV4-1 with TRBJ2-2; 11 positions match TRBD2. The V segment lost 4 bases and the J segment 1 base; nucleotides outside the gene matches: 5. The CDR3 runs to 17 residues. Germline assignment: CDR1 MGHRA and CDR2 YSYEKL. The CDR3 sequence is CASSPVAGGLNTGELFF. DNA for the CDR3: TGCGCCAGCAGCCCCGTAGCGGGGGGGTTGAACACCGGGGAGCTGTTTTTT.

The chain has TRBV19 and TRBJ2-7; TRBD1 agrees at 8 bases. The V segment lost 0 bases and the J segment 5 bases; nucleotides outside the gene matches: 9. The CDR3 contains 16 residues. Germline CDR1 and CDR2: LNHDA and SQIVND (reference sequence). CDR3 in DNA: TGTGCCAGTAGTATAGATCTCGTGACAGGGGATGACGAGCAGTACTTC. Translation gives CASSIDLVTGDDEQYF.

The table lists this clone with a count of one. The DNA for the CDR3 is TGTGCCAGCAGCTTACCAGGGGGGGACTATGGCTACACCTTC. It is translated as CASSLPGGDYGYTF. This chain links TRBV7-2 with TRBJ1-2, with 7 bases fitting TRBD1. The CDR3 runs 14 residues. The junction had 3 bases not matched to a gene; V was cut back by 2 bases and J by 3 bases. CDR1 and CDR2 (germline): SGHTA, FQGNSA.

The table lists this clone with a count of one. The chain combines TRBV7-9 with TRBJ2-7, with 8 bases lining up with TRBD2. This CDR3 comprises 15 residues. V lost 3 bases to trimming and J lost 5 bases; unmatched junction nucleotides: 9. Germline lookup yields CDR1 SEHNR and CDR2 FQNEAQ (reference sequence). CDR3 protein: CASSFPGTSLNEQYF. CDR3 in DNA: TGTGCCAGCAGCTTCCCTGGGACTAGTCTCAACGAGCAGTACTTC.